This TCR beta chain was recovered during a study of shared clonotypes between healthy human individuals. Notes on the study in general: Naive subsets generally had larger estimated richness than memory subsets. In contrast to clonotypes shared by all four donors, non-shared clonotypes had lower generation probabilities.

Donors comprised healthy HIV-negative adults lacking recent acute infections or vaccinations. This clone was seen more than once but under ten times. Its antigen is as yet unknown. In the source study's methods: As immunoSEQ supplied junction-only sequences (without quality scores), filtering differed. Sequencing was performed with immunoSEQ multiplex PCR; in TCRdb, only in-frame clones are kept and a portion is missing. The V and J calls and clone size are taken from that table; D and trimming were inferred from the DNA. The table includes 2 million to 2.5 million clones, roughly 95% detected once. Sequenced: naive CD4+ T cells sorted from blood. Subset in this sample: CD45RA+ positively selected. This clonotype originated in a man in his late teens or twenties in good health.

The CDR3 spells CASRPPGMRSPLHF. Here the CDR3 DNA reads TGCGCCAGCAGACCACCGGGGATGCGTTCACCCCTCCACTTT. The chain combines TRBV5-1 with TRBJ1-6; D not certain. With 5 bases removed from V and 9 bases from J, the gap between germline ends came to 15 bases. The CDR3 loop spans 14 amino acids. CDR1 is SGHRS and CDR2 is YFSETQ in the germline V gene.